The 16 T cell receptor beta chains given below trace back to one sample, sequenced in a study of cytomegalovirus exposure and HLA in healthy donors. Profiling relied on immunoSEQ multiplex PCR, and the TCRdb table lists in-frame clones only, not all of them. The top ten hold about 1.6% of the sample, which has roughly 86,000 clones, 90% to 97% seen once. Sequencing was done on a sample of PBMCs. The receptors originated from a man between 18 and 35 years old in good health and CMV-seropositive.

The CDR3 protein is CASSENLAGGYEQYF. The CDR3 DNA reads as TGTGCCAGCAGTGAAAACCTAGCGGGAGGGTACGAGCAGTACTTC. The rearrangement uses TRBV2 and TRBJ2-7, with 12 positions matching TRBD2. Germline CDR1 SNHLY, CDR2 FYNNEI. V gave up 2 bases and J gave up 4 bases; unmatched junction bases: 3. The CDR3 length is 15 residues.

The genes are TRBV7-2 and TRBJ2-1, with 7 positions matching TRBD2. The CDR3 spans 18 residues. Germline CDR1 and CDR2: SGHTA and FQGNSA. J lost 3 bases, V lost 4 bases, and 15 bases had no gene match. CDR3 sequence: CASSSTQSSGTFYNEQFF. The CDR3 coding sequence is TGTGCCAGCAGCTCTACGCAGTCTAGCGGAACCTTCTACAATGAGCAGTTCTTC.

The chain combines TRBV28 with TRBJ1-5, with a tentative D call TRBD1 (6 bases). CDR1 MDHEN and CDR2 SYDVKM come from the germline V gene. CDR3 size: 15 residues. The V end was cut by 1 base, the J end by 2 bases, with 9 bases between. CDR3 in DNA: TGTGCCAGCAGTTTATTGGGGGCTGGCAATCAGCCCCAGCATTTT. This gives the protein CASSLLGAGNQPQHF.

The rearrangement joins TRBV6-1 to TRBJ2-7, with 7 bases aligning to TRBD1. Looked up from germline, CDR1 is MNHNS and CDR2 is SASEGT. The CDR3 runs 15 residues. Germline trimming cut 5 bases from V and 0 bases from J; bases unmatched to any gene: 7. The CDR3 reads CASSSRTGSSYEQYF. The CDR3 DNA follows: TGTGCCAGCAGTTCCAGGACAGGTAGCTCCTACGAGCAGTACTTC.

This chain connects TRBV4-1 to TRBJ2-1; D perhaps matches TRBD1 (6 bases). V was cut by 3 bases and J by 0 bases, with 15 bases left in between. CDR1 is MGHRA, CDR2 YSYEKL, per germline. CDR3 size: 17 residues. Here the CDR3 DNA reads TGCGCCAGCAGCCATCGATCCCAGGGGAGCTCCTACAATGAGCAGTTCTTC. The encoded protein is CASSHRSQGSSYNEQFF.

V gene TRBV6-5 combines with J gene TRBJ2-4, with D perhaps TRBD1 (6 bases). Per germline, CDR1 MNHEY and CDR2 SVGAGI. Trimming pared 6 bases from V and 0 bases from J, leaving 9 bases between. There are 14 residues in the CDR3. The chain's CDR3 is CASSQTGAKNIQYF. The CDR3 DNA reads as TGTGCCAGCAGCCAGACAGGAGCCAAAAACATTCAGTACTTC.

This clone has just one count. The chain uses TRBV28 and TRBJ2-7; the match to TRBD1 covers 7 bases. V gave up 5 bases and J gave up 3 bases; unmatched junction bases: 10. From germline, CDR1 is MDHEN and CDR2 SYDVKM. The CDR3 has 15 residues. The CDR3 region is CASSPPTGRGYEQYF. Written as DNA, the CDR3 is TGTGCCAGCAGTCCTCCGACAGGGCGAGGCTACGAGCAGTACTTC.

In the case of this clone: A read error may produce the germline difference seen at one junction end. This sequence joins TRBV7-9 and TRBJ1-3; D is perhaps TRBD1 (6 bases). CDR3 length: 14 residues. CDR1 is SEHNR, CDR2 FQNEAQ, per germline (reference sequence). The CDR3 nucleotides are TGTGCCAGCAGCATAGCAGGGGTCGGAAACACCATATATTTT. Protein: CASSIAGVGNTIYF.

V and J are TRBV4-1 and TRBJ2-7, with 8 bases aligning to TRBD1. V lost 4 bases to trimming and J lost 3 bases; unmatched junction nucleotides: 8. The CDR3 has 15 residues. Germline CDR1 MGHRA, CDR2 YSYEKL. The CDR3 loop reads CASSLPGQGYYEQYF. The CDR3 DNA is TGCGCCAGCAGCCTTCCAGGACAGGGTTACTACGAGCAGTACTTC.

CDR3 sequence: CASSLKSQGTEAFF. CDR3 DNA: TGTGCCAGCAGTTTAAAGTCACAGGGCACTGAAGCTTTCTTT. The V and J genes are TRBV27 and TRBJ1-1; tentative D call: TRBD1 (6 bases). Trimming took 2 bases from V and 4 from J, leaving 11 bases between them. The length of the CDR3 is 14 residues. CDR1 is MNHEY and CDR2 is SMNVEV in the germline V gene (reference sequence).

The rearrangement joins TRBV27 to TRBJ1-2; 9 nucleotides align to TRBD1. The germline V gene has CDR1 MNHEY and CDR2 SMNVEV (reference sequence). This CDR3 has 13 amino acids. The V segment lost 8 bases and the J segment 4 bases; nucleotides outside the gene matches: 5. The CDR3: CASGQDRGYGYTF. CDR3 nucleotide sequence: TGTGCCAGCGGGCAGGACAGGGGCTATGGCTACACCTTC.

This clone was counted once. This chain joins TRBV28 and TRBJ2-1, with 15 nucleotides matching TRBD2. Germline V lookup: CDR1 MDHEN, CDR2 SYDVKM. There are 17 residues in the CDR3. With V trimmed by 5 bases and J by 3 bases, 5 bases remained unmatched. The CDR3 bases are TGTGCCAGCAGTGACGGACTAGCGGGAGGGTACTACAATGAGCAGTTCTTC. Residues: CASSDGLAGGYYNEQFF.

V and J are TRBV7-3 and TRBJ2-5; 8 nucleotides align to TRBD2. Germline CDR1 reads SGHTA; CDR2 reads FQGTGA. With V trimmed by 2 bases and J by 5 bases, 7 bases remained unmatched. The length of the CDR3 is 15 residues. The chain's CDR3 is CASSLVPGGLETQYF. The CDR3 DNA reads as TGTGCCAGCAGCTTAGTTCCGGGAGGGCTCGAGACCCAGTACTTC.

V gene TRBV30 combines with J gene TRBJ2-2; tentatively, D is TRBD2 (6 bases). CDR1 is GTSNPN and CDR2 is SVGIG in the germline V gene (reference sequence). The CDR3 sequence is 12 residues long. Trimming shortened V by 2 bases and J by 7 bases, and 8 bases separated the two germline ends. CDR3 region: CAWSRELGELFF. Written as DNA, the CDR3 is TGTGCCTGGAGTCGGGAGCTCGGGGAGCTGTTTTTT.

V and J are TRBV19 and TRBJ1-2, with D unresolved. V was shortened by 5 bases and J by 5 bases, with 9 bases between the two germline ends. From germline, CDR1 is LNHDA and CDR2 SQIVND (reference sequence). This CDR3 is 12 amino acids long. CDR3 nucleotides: TGTGCCAGTAGTGAAAGGACTTATGGCTACACCTTC. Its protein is CASSERTYGYTF.

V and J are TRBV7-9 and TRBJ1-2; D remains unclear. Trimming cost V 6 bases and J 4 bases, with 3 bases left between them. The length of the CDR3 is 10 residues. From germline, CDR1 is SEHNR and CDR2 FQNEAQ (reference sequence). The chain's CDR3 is CASSSYGYTF. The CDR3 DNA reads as TGTGCCAGCAGTAGCTATGGCTACACCTTC. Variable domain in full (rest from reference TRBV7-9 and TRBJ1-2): DTGVSQNPRHKITKRGQNVTFRCDPISEHNRLYWYRQTLGQGPEFLTYFQNEAQLEKSRLLSDRFSAERPKGSFSTLEIQRTEQGDSAMYLCASSSYGYTFGSGTRLTVV.